The 10 T cell receptor beta chains below come from one sample, sequenced in a study of blood T cell repertoires in COVID-19. The protocol was immunoSEQ multiplex PCR, while the TCRdb copy is restricted to in-frame clones and leaves out a portion. The data contain some 70,000 clones, 65% to 85% of them singletons. The sample consisted of peripheral blood. The source is a middle-aged man with COVID-19, enrolled during active disease.

The chain carries TRBV4-2 and TRBJ2-7, with 9 bases identical to TRBD2. V shed 1 base, J shed 1 base, and the junction held 11 bases outside the gene matches. The V gene's germline CDR1 is LGHNA and CDR2 YNFKEQ. The CDR3 has 18 residues. CDR3 loop: CASSQGRAGGGRSYEQYF. The DNA of the CDR3 is TGTGCCAGCAGCCAAGGTCGAGCGGGAGGAGGAAGGTCCTACGAGCAGTACTTC.

This clone was observed once. The genes are TRBV2 and TRBJ2-2; TRBD1 matches at 11 bases. The CDR3 consists of 14 residues. CDR1 SNHLY and CDR2 FYNNEI come from the germline V gene. The V and J ends lost 5 bases and 5 bases, in that order; junction bases with no gene match: 1. The CDR3 loop is CASSRDRGTGELFF. The CDR3 coding sequence is TGTGCCAGCAGTCGGGACAGGGGGACCGGGGAGCTGTTTTTT.

This chain uses TRBV24-1 with TRBJ2-7, with TRBD1 as a possible D gene (6 bases). Trimming took 6 bases from V and 0 from J, leaving 11 bases between them. The germline V gene encodes CDR1 KGHDR and CDR2 SFDVKD. The CDR3 spans 14 residues. CDR3 in amino acids: CATSTGSSSYEQYF. CDR3 DNA: TGTGCCACCAGTACAGGGTCAAGCTCCTACGAGCAGTACTTC.

The genes are TRBV5-1 and TRBJ2-7, with a possible D match to TRBD1 (6 bases). Germline V lookup: CDR1 SGHRS, CDR2 YFSETQ. V shed 3 bases and J shed 3 bases, with 13 bases lying between them. The CDR3 is made up of 14 amino acids. CDR3 sequence (DNA): TGCGCCAGCAGCTCCCAGGGGCCGAACTACGAGCAGTACTTC. It is translated as CASSSQGPNYEQYF.

V and J are TRBV7-3 and TRBJ2-3, with 12 bases that match TRBD2. In germline, CDR1 is SGHTA, CDR2 FQGTGA. V shed 1 base, J shed 3 bases, and the junction held 5 bases outside the gene matches. This CDR3 region has 17 residues. DNA for the CDR3: TGTGCCAGCAGCTTAAAAGGCCTAGCGGGAGGGACAGATACGCAGTATTTT. Amino acid sequence: CASSLKGLAGGTDTQYF.

The CDR3 reads CASSSGTGTDTQYF. CDR3 DNA: TGCGCCAGCAGCTCCGGGACAGGGACAGATACGCAGTATTTT. The chain uses TRBV5-1 and TRBJ2-3; 9 bases map to TRBD1. CDR3 length: 14 amino acids. J lost 3 bases, V lost 3 bases, and 2 bases had no gene match. Germline lookup yields CDR1 SGHRS and CDR2 YFSETQ.

V and J are TRBV6-5 and TRBJ2-1; 12 bases are a match to TRBD2. Trimming took 4 bases from V and 8 from J; bases not matched to a gene: 6. Germline-derived CDR1 and CDR2 are MNHEY and SVGAGI. The CDR3 has 15 amino acids. The DNA for the CDR3 is TGTGCCAGCAGTTCCGCTAGCGGGAGGGCCGATGAGCAGTTCTTC. Protein product: CASSSASGRADEQFF.

The J gene is TRBJ2-1, the V gene TRBV11-1; TRBD2 agrees at 11 bases. CDR1 and CDR2 (germline): SGHAT, FQDESV (reference sequence). V trimming: 6 bases; J trimming: 8 bases; junction bases outside the gene matches: 0. This CDR3 is 12 amino acids long. CDR3 sequence (DNA): TGTGCCAGCAGACTAGCGGGAGATGAGCAGTTCTTC. Translated: CASRLAGDEQFF.

The V call is TRBV6-1, the J call TRBJ1-5, with D possibly matching TRBD1 (5 bases). Germline CDR1 MNHNS, CDR2 SASEGT. This CDR3 spans 17 amino acids. Trimming removed 1 base at V and 4 bases at J, with 17 bases between. CDR3 bases: TGTGCCAGCAGTGAAGGGGCCTTCCGACAGATAAATCAGCCCCAGCATTTT. Translation gives CASSEGAFRQINQPQHF.

This chain uses TRBV15 with TRBJ2-5; perhaps TRBD1 as D (6 bases). The CDR3 runs to 15 residues. Germline values: CDR1 LNHNV, CDR2 YYDKDF (reference sequence). Trimming cost V 1 base and J 0 bases, with 9 bases left between them. The CDR3 loop is CATSRVGAYQETQYF. For the CDR3, the DNA is TGTGCCACCAGCAGAGTGGGGGCATACCAAGAGACCCAGTACTTC.